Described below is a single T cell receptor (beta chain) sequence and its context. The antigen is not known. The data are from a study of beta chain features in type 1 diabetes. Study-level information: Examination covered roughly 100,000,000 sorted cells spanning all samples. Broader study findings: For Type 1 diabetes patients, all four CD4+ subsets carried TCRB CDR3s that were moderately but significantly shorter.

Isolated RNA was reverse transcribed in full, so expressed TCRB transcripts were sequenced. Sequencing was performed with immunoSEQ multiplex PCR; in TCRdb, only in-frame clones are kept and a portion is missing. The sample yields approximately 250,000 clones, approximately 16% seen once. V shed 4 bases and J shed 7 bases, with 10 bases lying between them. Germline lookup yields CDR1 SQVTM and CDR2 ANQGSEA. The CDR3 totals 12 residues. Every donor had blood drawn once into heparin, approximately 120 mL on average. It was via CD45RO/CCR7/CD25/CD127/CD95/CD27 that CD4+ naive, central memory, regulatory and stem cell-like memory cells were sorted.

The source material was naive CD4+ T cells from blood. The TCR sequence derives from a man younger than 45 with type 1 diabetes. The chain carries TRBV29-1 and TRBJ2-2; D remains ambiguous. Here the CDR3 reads CSVGSFGGELFF. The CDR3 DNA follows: TGCAGCGTTGGGTCCTTTGGCGGGGAGCTGTTTTTT.